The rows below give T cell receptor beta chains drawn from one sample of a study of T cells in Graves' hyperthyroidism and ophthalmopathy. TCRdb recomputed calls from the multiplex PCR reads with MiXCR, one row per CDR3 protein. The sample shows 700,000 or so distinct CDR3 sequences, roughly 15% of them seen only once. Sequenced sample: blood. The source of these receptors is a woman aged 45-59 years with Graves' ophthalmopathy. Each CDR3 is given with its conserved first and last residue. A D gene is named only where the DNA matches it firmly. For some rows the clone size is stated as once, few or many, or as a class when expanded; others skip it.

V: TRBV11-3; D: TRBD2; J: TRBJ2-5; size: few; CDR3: CASSLAGLFRGTSGNRETQYF; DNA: TGTGCCAGCAGCTTAGCTGGTTTATTTAGGGGGACTAGCGGGAATCGGGAGACCCAGTACTTC
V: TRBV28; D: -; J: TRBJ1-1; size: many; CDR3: CASSLEGGPKNTEAFF; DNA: TGTGCCAGCAGTTTAGAAGGGGGACCCAAGAACACTGAAGCTTTCTTT
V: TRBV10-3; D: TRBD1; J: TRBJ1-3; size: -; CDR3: CAISQDRSSGNTIYF; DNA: TGTGCCATCAGTCAGGACAGGAGCTCTGGAAACACCATATATTTT
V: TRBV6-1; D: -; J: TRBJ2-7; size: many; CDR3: CASRPQAQIPYEQYF; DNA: TGTGCCAGCAGGCCACAGGCCCAAATTCCTTACGAGCAGTACTTC
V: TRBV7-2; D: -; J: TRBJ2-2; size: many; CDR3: CASSLRSSTGGLAGVGELFF; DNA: TGTGCCAGCAGCTTACGGTCGTCGACAGGGGGGCTAGCGGGAGTGGGGGAGCTGTTTTTT
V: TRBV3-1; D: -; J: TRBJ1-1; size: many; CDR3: CASSQRQEAFF; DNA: TGTGCCAGCAGCCAAAGACAGGAAGCTTTCTTT
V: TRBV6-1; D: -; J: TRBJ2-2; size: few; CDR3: CASTPLPGRPGTGELFF; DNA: TGTGCCAGCACCCCGCTGCCCGGGCGCCCAGGGACCGGGGAGCTGTTTTTT
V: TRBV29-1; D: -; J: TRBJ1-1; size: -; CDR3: CSVPFGTEAFF; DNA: TGCAGCGTTCCCTTCGGAACTGAAGCTTTCTTT
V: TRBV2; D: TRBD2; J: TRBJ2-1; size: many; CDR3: CASSASGRDNNEQFF; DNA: TGTGCCAGCAGTGCTAGCGGGAGGGATAACAATGAGCAGTTCTTC
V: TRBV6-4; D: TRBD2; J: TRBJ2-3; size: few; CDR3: CASSAVGSSGRTDTQYF; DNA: TGTGCCAGCAGCGCCGTAGGGTCTAGCGGACGCACAGATACGCAGTATTTT
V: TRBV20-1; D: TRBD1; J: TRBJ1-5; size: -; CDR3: CSARAPGQGSNQPQHF; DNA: TGCAGTGCTAGAGCCCCGGGACAGGGTAGCAATCAGCCCCAGCATTTT
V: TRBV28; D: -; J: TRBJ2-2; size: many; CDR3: CASSLAVVTGELFF; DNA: TGTGCCAGCAGTTTGGCGGTCGTCACCGGGGAGCTGTTTTTT
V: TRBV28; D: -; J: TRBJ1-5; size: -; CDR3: CASSATGIVIGPQHF; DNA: TGTGCCAGCAGTGCCACAGGAATCGTAATCGGGCCCCAGCATTTT
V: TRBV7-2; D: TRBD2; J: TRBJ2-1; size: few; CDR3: CASSLVGTSGRRTYNEQFF; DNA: TGTGCCAGCAGCTTAGTAGGGACTAGCGGGAGGAGGACCTACAATGAGCAGTTCTTC
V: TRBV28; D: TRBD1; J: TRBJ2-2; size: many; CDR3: CASTITGTGGHGELFF; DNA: TGTGCCAGCACCATCACCGGGACAGGGGGTCACGGGGAGCTGTTTTTT
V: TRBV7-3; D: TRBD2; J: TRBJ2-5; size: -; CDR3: CASSSTVGLAGAETQYF; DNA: TGTGCCAGCAGCTCCACAGTCGGACTAGCGGGAGCAGAGACCCAGTACTTC
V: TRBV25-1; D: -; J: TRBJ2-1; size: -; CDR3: CASSECVLNYNEQFF; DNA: TGTGCCAGCAGTGAATGCGTCCTTAACTACAATGAGCAGTTCTTC
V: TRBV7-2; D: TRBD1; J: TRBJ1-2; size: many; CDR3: CASSLTRDRYGYTF; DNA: TGTGCCAGCAGCTTAACCCGGGACAGATATGGCTACACCTTC
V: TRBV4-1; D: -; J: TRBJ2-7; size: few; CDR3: CASSQGLALSYEQYF; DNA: TGCGCCAGCAGCCAAGGGCTAGCGCTTTCCTACGAGCAGTACTTC
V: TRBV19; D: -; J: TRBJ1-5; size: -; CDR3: CASSNLNSQPQHF; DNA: TGTGCCAGTAGTAACCTCAATAGTCAGCCCCAGCATTTT
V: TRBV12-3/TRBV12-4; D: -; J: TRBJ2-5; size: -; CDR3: CASSSHTQGETQYF; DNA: TGTGCCAGCAGCTCCCATACCCAGGGGGAGACCCAGTACTTC
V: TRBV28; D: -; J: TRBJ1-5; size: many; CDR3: CASKMQSLDQPQHF; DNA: TGTGCCAGCAAGATGCAGAGCTTGGATCAGCCCCAGCATTTT
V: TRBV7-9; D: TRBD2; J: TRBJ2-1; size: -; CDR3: CASSRNSGGQFF; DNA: TGTGCCAGCAGCCGGAATAGCGGGGGGCAGTTCTTC
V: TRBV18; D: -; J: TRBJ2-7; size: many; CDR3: CASSTGVYSEQYF; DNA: TGTGCCAGCTCGACCGGGGTTTACAGCGAGCAGTACTTC
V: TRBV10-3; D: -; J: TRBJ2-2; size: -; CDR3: CAIRLGGELFF; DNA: TGTGCCATCAGATTGGGTGGGGAGCTGTTTTTT
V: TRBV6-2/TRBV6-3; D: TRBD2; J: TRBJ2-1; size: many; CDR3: CASSYSRLAGSNEQFF; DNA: TGTGCCAGCAGTTACTCGAGACTAGCGGGAAGCAATGAGCAGTTCTTC
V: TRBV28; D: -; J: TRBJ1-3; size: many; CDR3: CASSFPTLSSGNTIYF; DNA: TGTGCCAGCAGTTTCCCTACTCTGAGCTCTGGAAACACCATATATTTT
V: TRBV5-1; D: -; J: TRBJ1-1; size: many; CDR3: CASSTLNQNTEAFF; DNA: TGCGCCAGCAGCACCCTAAATCAGAACACTGAAGCTTTCTTT
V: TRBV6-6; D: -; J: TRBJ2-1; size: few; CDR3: CASSYSRFEQFF; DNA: TGTGCCAGCAGTTACTCGAGGTTTGAGCAGTTCTTC
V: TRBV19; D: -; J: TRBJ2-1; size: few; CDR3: CASTPKNRVYNEQFF; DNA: TGTGCCAGTACCCCCAAGAACAGGGTTTACAATGAGCAGTTCTTC
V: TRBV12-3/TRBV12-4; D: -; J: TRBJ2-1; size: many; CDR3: CASSPRGGSYNEQFF; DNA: TGTGCCAGCAGTCCCCGGGGAGGCTCCTACAATGAGCAGTTCTTC
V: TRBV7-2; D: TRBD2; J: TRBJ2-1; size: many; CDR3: CASSLISGSSYNEQFF; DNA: TGTGCCAGCAGCTTAATTAGCGGGAGCTCCTACAATGAGCAGTTCTTC
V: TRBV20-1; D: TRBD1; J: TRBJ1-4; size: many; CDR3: CSARDRTTNEKLFF; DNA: TGCAGTGCCCGGGACAGAACAACTAATGAAAAACTGTTTTTT
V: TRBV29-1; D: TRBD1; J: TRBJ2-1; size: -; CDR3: CSGRQGFEQFF; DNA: TGCAGCGGGAGACAGGGGTTTGAGCAGTTCTTC
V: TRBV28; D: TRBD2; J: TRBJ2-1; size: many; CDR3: CASSFDMGLTYNEQFF; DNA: TGTGCCAGCAGTTTTGATATGGGACTAACGTACAATGAGCAGTTCTTC
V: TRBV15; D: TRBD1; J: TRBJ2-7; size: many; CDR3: CATSRRRQGYEQYF; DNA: TGTGCCACCAGCAGGCGAAGACAGGGATACGAGCAGTACTTC
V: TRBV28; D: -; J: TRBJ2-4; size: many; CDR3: CASHGDGRNIQYF; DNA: TGTGCCAGCCACGGGGACGGAAGAAACATTCAGTACTTC
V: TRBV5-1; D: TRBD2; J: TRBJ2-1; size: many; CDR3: CASSPRPLAGYNEQFF; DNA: TGCGCCAGCAGCCCTCGGCCTCTAGCGGGATACAATGAGCAGTTCTTC
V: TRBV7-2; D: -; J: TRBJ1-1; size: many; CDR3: CASSTYRETEAFF; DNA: TGTGCCAGCAGCACTTACAGAGAAACTGAAGCTTTCTTT
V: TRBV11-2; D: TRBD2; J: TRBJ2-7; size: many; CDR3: CASSLIRALAGKSYEQYF; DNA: TGTGCCAGCAGCTTAATCCGGGCACTAGCGGGAAAATCCTACGAGCAGTACTTC
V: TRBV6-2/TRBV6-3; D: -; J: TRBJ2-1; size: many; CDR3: CASTPARGPSYNEQFF; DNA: TGTGCCAGCACCCCCGCCAGAGGGCCGTCCTACAATGAGCAGTTCTTC
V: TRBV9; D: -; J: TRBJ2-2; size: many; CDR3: CASSANARGAGELFF; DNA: TGTGCCAGCAGCGCAAACGCCAGAGGAGCGGGGGAGCTGTTTTTT
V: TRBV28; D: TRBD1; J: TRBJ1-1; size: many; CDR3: CASRDRQGFVVGAFF; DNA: TGTGCCAGCAGGGACAGACAGGGTTTCGTAGTTGGAGCTTTCTTT
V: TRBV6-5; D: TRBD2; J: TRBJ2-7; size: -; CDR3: CASSYTGGASYEQYF; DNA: TGTGCCAGCAGTTACACGGGAGGCGCCTCCTACGAGCAGTACTTC
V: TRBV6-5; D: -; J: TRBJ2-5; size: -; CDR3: CASSYSRQGETQYF; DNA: TGTGCCAGCAGTTACTCGAGGCAGGGCGAGACCCAGTACTTC
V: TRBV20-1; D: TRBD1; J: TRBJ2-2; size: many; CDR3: CSARETTGDGELFF; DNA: TGCAGTGCTAGAGAAACGACAGGGGACGGGGAGCTGTTTTTT
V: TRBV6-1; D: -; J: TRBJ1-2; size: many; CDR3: CASSSDSSNYGYTF; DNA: TGTGCCAGCTCCTCTGACAGTTCTAACTATGGCTACACCTTC
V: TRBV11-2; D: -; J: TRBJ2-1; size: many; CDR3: CASSLVFAEPHNEQFF; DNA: TGTGCCAGCAGCTTAGTTTTTGCGGAGCCCCACAATGAGCAGTTCTTC
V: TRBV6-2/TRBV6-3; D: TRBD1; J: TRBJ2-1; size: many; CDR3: CASRAGTGIYNEQFF; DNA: TGTGCCAGCAGAGCCGGGACAGGGATCTACAATGAGCAGTTCTTC
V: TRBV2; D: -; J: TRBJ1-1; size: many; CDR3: CASTHNEGTEAFF; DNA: TGTGCCAGCACCCACAACGAGGGGACTGAAGCTTTCTTT
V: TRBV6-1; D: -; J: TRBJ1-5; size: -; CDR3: CASTAGQPQHF; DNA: TGTGCCAGCACCGCCGGACAGCCCCAGCATTTT
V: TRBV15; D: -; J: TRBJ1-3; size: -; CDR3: CATSRGTNSGNTIYF; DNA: TGTGCCACCAGCAGAGGGACCAACTCTGGAAACACCATATATTTT
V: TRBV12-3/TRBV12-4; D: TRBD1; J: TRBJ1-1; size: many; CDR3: CASSRTGSGTEAFF; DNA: TGTGCCAGCAGCCGGACAGGGTCAGGCACTGAAGCTTTCTTT
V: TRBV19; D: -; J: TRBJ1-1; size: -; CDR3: CASSITSRGRSEAFF; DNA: TGTGCCAGTAGTATAACTTCCAGGGGCAGGAGTGAAGCTTTCTTT
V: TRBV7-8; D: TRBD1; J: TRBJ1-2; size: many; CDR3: CASSFRDRGVSYGYTF; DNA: TGTGCCAGCAGCTTCCGGGACAGGGGCGTGAGCTATGGCTACACCTTC
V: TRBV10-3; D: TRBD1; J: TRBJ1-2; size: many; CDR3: CAIKFLTGRGGNYGYTF; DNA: TGTGCCATCAAATTCCTGACAGGGCGCGGCGGCAACTATGGCTACACCTTC
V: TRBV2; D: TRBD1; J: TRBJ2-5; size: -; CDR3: CASSDRGTGEYETQYF; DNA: TGTGCCAGCAGCGATCGTGGGACAGGGGAGTACGAGACCCAGTACTTC
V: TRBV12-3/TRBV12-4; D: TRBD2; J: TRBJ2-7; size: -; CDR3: CASSIRSAGIYEQYF; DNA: TGTGCCAGCAGCATTAGGTCAGCGGGGATCTACGAGCAGTACTTC
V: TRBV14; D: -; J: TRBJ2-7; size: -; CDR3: CASSSGWKEQYF; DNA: TGTGCCAGCAGCTCCGGATGGAAGGAGCAGTACTTC